This T cell receptor (beta chain) derives from a study of Tregs in tolerant kidney transplant recipients. Overall study findings and caveats: The most relevant donor-specific Treg TCRbeta repertoire apparently came from expansion with activated donor B cells. Validation in larger populations is needed because few patients were studied.

There are 14 residues in the CDR3. Trimming removed 5 bases from V and 5 bases from J; junction bases left unmatched: 5. CDR1 and CDR2 (germline): LNHNV, YYDKDF (reference sequence). Concerning this clone: As yet, its antigen is unknown.

CD4+CD25+CD127- Tregs, CD4+CD25- non-Tregs, CD4 and CD8 cells were sorted. The table came from immunoSEQ multiplex PCR; TCRdb's copy has only in-frame clones and leaves some out. The table has some 88,000 clones, about 92% seen once. This chain uses TRBV15 with TRBJ1-2; 10 bases are a match to TRBD1. Sample: CD8+ T cells from blood. The receptor was isolated from a human donor in good health. Here the CDR3 reads CATSEDRGFYGYTF. CDR3 DNA sequence: TGTGCCACCAGCGAGGACAGGGGGTTTTATGGCTACACCTTC.